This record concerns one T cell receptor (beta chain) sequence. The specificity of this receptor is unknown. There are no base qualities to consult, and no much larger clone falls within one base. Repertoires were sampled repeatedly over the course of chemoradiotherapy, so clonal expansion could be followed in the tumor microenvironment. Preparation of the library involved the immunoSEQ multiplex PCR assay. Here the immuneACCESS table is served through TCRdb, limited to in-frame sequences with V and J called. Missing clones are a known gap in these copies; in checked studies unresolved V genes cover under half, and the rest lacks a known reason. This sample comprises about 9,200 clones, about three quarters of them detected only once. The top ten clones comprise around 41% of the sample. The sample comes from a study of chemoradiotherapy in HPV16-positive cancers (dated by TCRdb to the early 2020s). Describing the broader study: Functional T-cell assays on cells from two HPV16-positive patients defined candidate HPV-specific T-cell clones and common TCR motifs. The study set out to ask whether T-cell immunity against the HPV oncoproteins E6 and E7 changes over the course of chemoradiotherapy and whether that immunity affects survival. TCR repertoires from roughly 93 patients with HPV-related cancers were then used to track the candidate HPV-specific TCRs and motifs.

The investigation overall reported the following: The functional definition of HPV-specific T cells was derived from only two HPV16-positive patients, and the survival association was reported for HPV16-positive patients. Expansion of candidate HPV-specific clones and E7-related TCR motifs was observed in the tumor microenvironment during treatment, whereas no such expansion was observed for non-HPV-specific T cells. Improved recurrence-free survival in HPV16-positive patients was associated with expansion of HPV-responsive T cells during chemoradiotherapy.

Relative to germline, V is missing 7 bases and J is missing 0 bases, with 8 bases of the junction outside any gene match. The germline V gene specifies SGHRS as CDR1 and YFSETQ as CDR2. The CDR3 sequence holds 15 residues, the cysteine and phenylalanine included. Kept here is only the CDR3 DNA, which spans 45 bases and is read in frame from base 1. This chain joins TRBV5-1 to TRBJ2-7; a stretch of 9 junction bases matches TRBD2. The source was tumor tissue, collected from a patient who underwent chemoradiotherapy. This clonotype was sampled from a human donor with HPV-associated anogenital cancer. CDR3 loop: CASFPTSGSSYEQYF. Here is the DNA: TGCGCCAGCTTCCCGACTAGCGGCAGCTCCTACGAGCAGTACTTC.